A single sample gave rise to the 21 T cell receptor beta chains below, sequenced in a study of metastatic and nonmetastatic thyroid tumors. Ahead of thyroid surgery, no patient had received treatment of any kind. MiXCR reprocessed the PCR reads for TCRdb. The sample includes tens of thousands of clones, approximately 44% of them seen just once. The sequenced material came from tumor tissue. These receptors were obtained from a male donor with papillary thyroid cancer or a benign thyroid nodule (not recorded which). Some clones in this sample may be carry-over from other donors' samples.

This clone was observed a handful of times. The V call is TRBV20-1, the J call TRBJ2-7; D gene unclear. The CDR3 runs 15 residues. Germline CDR1 and CDR2: DFQATT and SNEGSKA (reference sequence). Trimming shortened V by 5 bases and J by 1 base, and 18 bases separated the two germline ends. The CDR3 DNA reads as TGCAGTGCTCGGAAGACCCCCTTTGTATCCTACGAGCAGTACTTC. This gives the protein CSARKTPFVSYEQYF.

The chain links TRBV30 to TRBJ1-2; D unclear. This CDR3 is built from 15 residues. V dropped 2 bases and J dropped 6 bases, with 19 bases sitting between them. Per the germline V gene, CDR1 is GTSNPN and CDR2 is SVGIG (reference sequence). In DNA, the CDR3 is TGTGCCTGGAGTTGGACGGGATCCTCTATTGATGGCTACACCTTC. Amino acids: CAWSWTGSSIDGYTF.

As to this clone: This sample also contains other DNA sequences that code for the same CDR3. The gene calls are TRBV5-1 and TRBJ2-1; D possibly corresponds to TRBD2 (6 bases). The germline V gene has CDR1 SGHRS and CDR2 YFSETQ. With 1 base removed from V and 0 bases from J, the gap between germline ends came to 14 bases. This CDR3 is built from 17 residues. The CDR3 nucleotides are TGCGCCAGCAGCTTGTGGGGCTCCGGGAGCTCCTACAATGAGCAGTTCTTC. It is translated as CASSLWGSGSSYNEQFF.

This clone was detected ten times or more. The genes are TRBV20-1 and TRBJ2-3, with D uncertain. Germline V CDR1 and CDR2: DFQATT, SNEGSKA (reference sequence). This CDR3 spans 14 amino acids. The V and J ends lost 5 bases and 3 bases respectively, with 15 bases between them. The CDR3 coding sequence is TGCAGTGCTGGCGAGACGCCCAGGACAGATACGCAGTATTTT. It is translated as CSAGETPRTDTQYF.

This clone has just a few counts. J is TRBJ2-2 and V is TRBV25-1; a weak D match, TRBD1 (5 bases). From germline, CDR1 is MGHDK and CDR2 SYGVNS. The length of the CDR3 is 14 residues. The germline V and J ends were trimmed by 2 bases and 7 bases, with 11 bases remaining between them. CDR3 nucleotides: TGTGCCAGCAGTGAACGCAGGGCAGGCGGGGAGCTGTTTTTT. It yields the protein CASSERRAGGELFF.

The rearrangement links TRBV18 to TRBJ1-1, with D unresolved. CDR3 size: 13 residues. V lost 3 bases to trimming and J lost 1 base, with 6 bases between them. Germline lookup yields CDR1 KGHSH and CDR2 LQKENI. CDR3 amino acids: CASSPAANTEAFF. The DNA for the CDR3 is TGTGCCAGCTCACCGGCCGCGAACACTGAAGCTTTCTTT.

This clone turned up a few times. This sequence joins TRBV6-1 and TRBJ2-7; D not certain. CDR1 is MNHNS and CDR2 is SASEGT in the germline V gene. This CDR3 is 15 amino acids long. Trimming took 7 bases from V and 5 from J, leaving 21 bases between them. The CDR3 reads CASTTSGEGVHEQYF. DNA for the CDR3: TGTGCCAGCACCACATCCGGAGAAGGAGTTCACGAGCAGTACTTC.

In its sample, this clone ranks as large (0.1 to 1%). This chain connects TRBV12-3 or TRBV12-4 to TRBJ1-2; TRBD1 matches at 10 bases. The CDR3 is made up of 16 amino acids. Trimming took 5 bases from V and 4 from J; bases not matched to a gene: 10. CDR3 nucleotides: TGTGCCAGCAGTACGACAGGGGGCGCTGGATTCTATGGCTACACCTTC. The encoded protein is CASSTTGGAGFYGYTF.

This chain uses TRBV28 with TRBJ1-6, with 7 nucleotides matching TRBD1. Germline CDR1 and CDR2: MDHEN and SYDVKM. V lost 6 bases, J lost 7 bases, and 9 bases stayed unmatched. The CDR3 extends over 15 amino acids. CDR3 loop: CASRGTEPTNSPLHF. CDR3 DNA: TGTGCCAGCAGGGGGACAGAACCAACCAATTCACCCCTCCACTTT. The variable domain in full, completed from reference TRBV28 and TRBJ1-6, reads DVKVTQSSRYLVKRTGEKVFLECVQDMDHENMFWYRQDPGLGLRLIYFSYDVKMKEKGDIPEGYSVSREKKERFSLILESASTNQTSMYLCASRGTEPTNSPLHFGNGTRLTVT.

A few counts support this clone. J is TRBJ2-1 and V is TRBV7-2; 11 nucleotides align to TRBD2. This CDR3 is built from 14 residues. J lost 10 bases, V lost 3 bases, and 5 bases had no gene match. In germline, CDR1 is SGHTA, CDR2 FQGNSA. The CDR3 nucleotides are TGTGCCAGCAGCTTCGGGCTAGCGGGAGGAGAGCAGTTCTTC. Protein: CASSFGLAGGEQFF. Full variable domain (rest looked up from reference TRBV7-2 and TRBJ2-1): GAGVSQSPSNKVTEKGKDVELRCDPISGHTALYWYRQSLGQGLEFLIYFQGNSAPDKSGLPSDRFSAERTGGSVSTLTIQRTQQEDSAVYLCASSFGLAGGEQFFGPGTRLTVL.

The V gene is TRBV20-1, the J gene TRBJ2-7, with TRBD2 identical over 14 bases. Germline CDR1 DFQATT, CDR2 SNEGSKA (reference sequence). The CDR3 has 17 residues. The V segment lost 2 bases and the J segment 0 bases; nucleotides outside the gene matches: 6. CDR3: CSARLTGTSGSSYEQYF. The CDR3 bases are TGCAGTGCTAGATTAACCGGGACTAGCGGGAGCTCCTACGAGCAGTACTTC.

This clone was seen a single time. The DNA for the CDR3 is TGTGCCAGCAGCTTAGACAGGGGATCCTATGGCTACACCTTC. Translated, it gives CASSLDRGSYGYTF. The rearrangement joins TRBV11-2 to TRBJ1-2; maybe TRBD1 (6 bases). Germline V gives CDR1 SGHAT, CDR2 FQNNGV. The CDR3 has 14 amino acids. V gave up 0 bases and J gave up 4 bases, with 9 bases separating them.

The V and J genes are TRBV6-1 and TRBJ1-6; 9 nucleotides align to TRBD1. The CDR3 sequence is 17 residues long. Germline CDR1 and CDR2: MNHNS and SASEGT. With V trimmed by 4 bases and J by 0 bases, 4 bases remained unmatched. CDR3 coding DNA: TGTGCCAGCAGTGGGGGGACAGGGAGCTCCTATAATTCACCCCTCCACTTT. Translation gives CASSGGTGSSYNSPLHF.

The chain carries TRBV20-1 and TRBJ2-7, with 7 nucleotides matching TRBD1. CDR3 length equals 14 residues. CDR1 is DFQATT, CDR2 SNEGSKA, per germline (reference sequence). Unmatched junction bases numbered 7, after V lost 0 bases and J lost 5 bases. The CDR3 here is CSARELSQGNEQYF. The CDR3 bases are TGCAGTGCTAGAGAACTGTCACAGGGGAACGAGCAGTACTTC.

The genes are TRBV5-1 and TRBJ1-6; 7 bases are shared with TRBD1. Losses at the gene ends were 0 bases for V and 0 bases for J; bases not matched to a gene: 6. The germline V gene encodes CDR1 SGHRS and CDR2 YFSETQ. The length of the CDR3 is 18 residues. As DNA, the CDR3 is TGCGCCAGCAGCTTGGCCCCGGGACAGAGCTCCTATAATTCACCCCTCCACTTT. Amino acids: CASSLAPGQSSYNSPLHF.

This clone was seen just once. V is TRBV4-3 and J is TRBJ2-7; D gene unclear. Germline V CDR1 and CDR2: LGHNA, YSLEER. This CDR3 has 14 amino acids. V lost 0 bases, J lost 7 bases, and 13 bases lay in between. The CDR3 here is CASSQDGTLTEQYF. CDR3 nucleotide sequence: TGCGCCAGCAGCCAAGATGGAACCCTAACTGAGCAGTACTTC.

This clone is medium-sized. The chain recombines TRBV29-1 with TRBJ1-2, with D maybe TRBD1 (5 bases). Germline V lookup: CDR1 SQVTM, CDR2 ANQGSEA. The CDR3 is 13 amino acids. Trimming took 5 bases from V and 4 from J, leaving 14 bases between them. CDR3 in amino acids: CSVMTATLYGYTF. CDR3 nucleotides: TGCAGCGTTATGACAGCGACCCTCTATGGCTACACCTTC.

V usage is TRBV6-9 and J usage is TRBJ1-4; D not resolved. Germline V CDR1 and CDR2: MNHGY, SVAAGI. The CDR3 length is 13 residues. Trimming shortened V by 3 bases and J by 7 bases, and 9 bases separated the two germline ends. CDR3 amino acids: CASSYNRAEKLFF. CDR3 sequence (DNA): TGTGCCAGCAGTTACAATAGGGCTGAAAAACTGTTTTTT.

The rearrangement joins TRBV6-2 or TRBV6-3 to TRBJ2-7; D is undetermined. V was pared by 2 bases and J by 6 bases, with 8 bases between. CDR3 length: 12 amino acids. Germline V gives CDR1 MNHEY, CDR2 SVGEGT. In DNA, the CDR3 is TGTGCCAGCAGTTACCCTCGCGGCGAGCAGTACTTC. It translates to CASSYPRGEQYF.

V gene TRBV20-1 combines with J gene TRBJ1-2; unclear D gene. The CDR3 extends over 13 amino acids. CDR1 and CDR2 (germline): DFQATT, SNEGSKA (reference sequence). Deletions cut 0 bases from V and 14 bases from J, with 19 bases between. DNA of the CDR3: TGCAGTGCTAGAGATCTATCAAGCAGGCGTTTAACCTTC. This sequence encodes CSARDLSSRRLTF.

The chain uses TRBV18 and TRBJ1-5, with D unresolved. The V gene's germline CDR1 is KGHSH and CDR2 LQKENI. The length of the CDR3 is 15 residues. V gave up 3 bases and J gave up 4 bases, with 13 bases separating them. CDR3 bases: TGTGCCAGCTCACCCCGCCAGTCGCTTAATCAGCCCCAGCATTTT. Protein sequence: CASSPRQSLNQPQHF.